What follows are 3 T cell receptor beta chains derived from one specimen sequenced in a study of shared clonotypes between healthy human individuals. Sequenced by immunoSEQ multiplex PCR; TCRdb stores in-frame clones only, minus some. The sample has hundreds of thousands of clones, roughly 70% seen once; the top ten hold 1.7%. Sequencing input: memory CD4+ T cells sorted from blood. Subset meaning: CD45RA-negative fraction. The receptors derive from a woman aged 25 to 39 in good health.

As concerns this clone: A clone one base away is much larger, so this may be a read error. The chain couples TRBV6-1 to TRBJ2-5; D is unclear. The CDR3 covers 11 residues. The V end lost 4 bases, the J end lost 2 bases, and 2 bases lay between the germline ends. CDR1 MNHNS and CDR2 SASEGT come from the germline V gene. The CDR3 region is CASSAQETQYF. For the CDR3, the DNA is TGTGCCAGCAGTGCTCAAGAGACCCAGTACTTC.

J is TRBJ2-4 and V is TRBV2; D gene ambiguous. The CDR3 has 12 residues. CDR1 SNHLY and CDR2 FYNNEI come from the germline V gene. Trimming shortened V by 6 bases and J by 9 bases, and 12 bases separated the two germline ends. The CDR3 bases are TGTGCCAGCAGGGAGTTTTTGGGCATTCAGTACTTC. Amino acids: CASREFLGIQYF.

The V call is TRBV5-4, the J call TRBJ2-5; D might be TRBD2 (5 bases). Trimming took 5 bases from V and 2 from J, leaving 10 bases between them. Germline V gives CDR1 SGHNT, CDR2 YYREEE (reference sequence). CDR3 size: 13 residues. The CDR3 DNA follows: TGTGCCAGCAGTACCCGGGGTCAAGAGACCCAGTACTTC. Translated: CASSTRGQETQYF.